Given below is one T cell receptor beta chain in context. Antigen specificity is unknown. Other nucleotide sequences from this sample produce the same CDR3. The V end was cut by 0 bases, the J end by 4 bases, with 3 bases between. Per the germline V gene, CDR1 is SGDLS and CDR2 is YYNGEE. The CDR3 sequence is 12 residues long. The entry originates in a study of T cell responses to AZD1222 COVID-19 vaccine. General study findings and limits: Unmutated regions of variants are reportedly targeted by nearly half of spike-specific TCRs. White British donors predominated, females outnumbered males, and clonal diversity was possibly underestimated. Following two doses of AZD1222, Spike-specific TCR breadth and depth rose.

Only in-frame clones appear in the TCRdb table, and some are missing; sequencing was by immunoSEQ multiplex PCR. Of around 99,000 clones in the sample, about nine tenths were seen once. The chain uses TRBV9 and TRBJ2-3, with D uncertain. Sequences were derived from peripheral blood, sampled on day 0 of AZD1222 vaccination. The source is an adult in good health. This CDR3 is CASSVVPDTQYF. The CDR3, as DNA: TGTGCCAGCAGCGTAGTCCCAGATACGCAGTATTTT.